The T cell receptor beta chain under discussion was sequenced for a study of T-cell reconstitution after alpha-beta-depleted transplantation in children. Broader study findings: As was reported, about two months after transplant, alpha-beta T cells came from several hundred expanded graft clones. Some patients owed their high day-60 TCRbeta diversity to surviving recipient T cells and thymic progenitors.

A TCRbeta library incorporating unique molecular identifiers was prepared. Each CDR3 protein is one row after TCRdb ran MiXCR on the PCR reads. This sample carries more than 100,000 distinct CDR3 sequences, roughly 23% of them seen once, and the ten largest clones take approximately 10%. This clonotype was picked up many times. Its antigen is undetermined. This CDR3 spans 13 amino acids. V lost 7 bases to trimming and J lost 0 bases, with 10 bases between them. The germline V gene encodes CDR1 SQVTM and CDR2 ANQGSEA. The starting material was PBMCs, mostly from graft donor cells, obtained 180 days after TCRalphabeta/CD19-depleted stem cell transplant. This sequence was found in a male patient aged 2 to 9 who had a stem cell transplant for chronic granulomatous disease, so the T cells may come from the graft donor. V usage is TRBV29-1 and J usage is TRBJ2-1; D is ambiguous. In nucleotides, the CDR3 is TGCAGCGCGAGCCTTAGCTCCTACAATGAGCAGTTCTTC. Residues: CSASLSSYNEQFF.